Listed here are 20 T cell receptor beta chains from one sample, sequenced in a study of cytomegalovirus exposure and HLA in healthy donors. The method was immunoSEQ multiplex PCR; TCRdb's version includes in-frame clones alone and lacks a portion of them. The profile covers 200,000 or so clones, with around 87% appearing a single time and 1.5% to 2% taken by the ten largest. What was sequenced was PBMCs. Every receptor here comes from a woman between 18 and 29 years old in good health and CMV-seropositive.

J is TRBJ2-7 and V is TRBV27; 8 bases map to TRBD2. This CDR3 is 15 amino acids long. V was clipped by 3 bases and J by 3 bases; unmatched bases: 7. Germline V gives CDR1 MNHEY, CDR2 SMNVEV (reference sequence). The DNA of the CDR3 is TGTGCCAGCAGTTTCGGAACTAGCGGACTCTACGAGCAGTACTTC. This translates into CASSFGTSGLYEQYF.

The chain employs TRBV10-3 and TRBJ2-3, with TRBD1 identical over 11 bases. The CDR3 loop spans 15 amino acids. Unmatched junction bases numbered 8, after V lost 6 bases and J lost 6 bases. Germline CDR1 is ENHRY and CDR2 is SYGVKD. The CDR3 reads CAISKTGQGVDTQYF. The CDR3 region has the DNA TGTGCCATCAGCAAGACGGGACAGGGGGTCGATACGCAGTATTTT.

V usage is TRBV5-6 and J usage is TRBJ2-1; TRBD2 is a possible D gene (5 bases). Germline CDR1 SGHDT, CDR2 YYEEEE. CDR3 size: 15 residues. Trimming pared 4 bases from V and 5 bases from J, leaving 16 bases between. The CDR3 DNA follows: TGTGCCAGCAGCCCGGACCCGGGGTTCAACAATGAGCAGTTCTTC. Translation: CASSPDPGFNNEQFF.

J is TRBJ2-7 and V is TRBV4-2; 7 bases map to TRBD2. This CDR3 contains 14 residues. J gave up 6 bases and V 4 bases, and 9 bases lay outside the gene matches. Germline CDR1 and CDR2: LGHNA and YNFKEQ. This chain's CDR3 is CASSLRSGEGEQYF. The CDR3, as DNA: TGTGCCAGCAGCCTCCGATCCGGGGAGGGCGAGCAGTACTTC.

This sequence joins TRBV5-1 and TRBJ2-7; TRBD1 agrees at 8 bases. The CDR3 length is 15 residues. Per the germline V gene, CDR1 is SGHRS and CDR2 is YFSETQ. With 3 bases clipped from V and 7 bases from J, the junction kept 12 bases outside the gene matches. CDR3 DNA: TGCGCCAGCAGCTCCCGGGGAGACAGGGGTGGAGAGCAGTACTTC. This encodes CASSSRGDRGGEQYF.

Points on this clone: The junction differs from germline at one of its ends, possibly a read error. This chain uses TRBV5-1 with TRBJ2-3; the D is unclear. The CDR3 consists of 13 residues. The germline gives CDR1 SGHRS, CDR2 YFSETQ. CDR3 nucleotides: TGCGCCAGCGGCTTTCTCGTCACAGATACGCAGTATTTT. It encodes CASGFLVTDTQYF.

The genes are TRBV5-1 and TRBJ2-2; 15 nucleotides align to TRBD2. The trim removed 2 bases at V and 6 bases at J, leaving 14 bases unmatched. Germline CDR1 SGHRS, CDR2 YFSETQ. The CDR3 contains 20 residues. The CDR3 here is CASSLSGPGTSGRSPGELFF. The CDR3 coding sequence is TGCGCCAGCAGCTTATCAGGTCCCGGGACTAGCGGGAGGAGCCCCGGGGAGCTGTTTTTT. The full variable domain, with the rest looked up from reference TRBV5-1 and TRBJ2-2, is KAGVTQTPRYLIKTRGQQVTLSCSPISGHRSVSWYQQTPGQGLQFLFEYFSETQRNKGNFPGRFSGRQFSNSRSEMNVSTLELGDSALYLCASSLSGPGTSGRSPGELFFGEGSRLTVL.

The V call is TRBV28, the J call TRBJ1-5; D might be TRBD1 (5 bases). Germline V CDR1 and CDR2: MDHEN, SYDVKM. CDR3 size: 13 residues. V lost 2 bases, J lost 6 bases, and 8 bases lay in between. As DNA, the CDR3 is TGTGCCAGCAGTTTACGGGGGACTCAGCCCCAGCATTTT. It is translated as CASSLRGTQPQHF.

The rearrangement uses TRBV9 and TRBJ2-3; a weak D match, TRBD2 (6 bases). There are 14 residues in the CDR3. CDR1 SGDLS and CDR2 YYNGEE come from the germline V gene. V was trimmed by 0 bases and J by 5 bases, leaving 10 bases between them. This chain's CDR3 is CASSVGGAGDTQYF. DNA for the CDR3: TGTGCCAGCAGCGTAGGGGGAGCGGGAGATACGCAGTATTTT.

This clone has a single count. The rearrangement joins TRBV9 to TRBJ2-5; D might be TRBD2 (5 bases). Per the germline V gene, CDR1 is SGDLS and CDR2 is YYNGEE. The V end lost 4 bases, the J end lost 2 bases, and 15 bases lay between the germline ends. The CDR3 consists of 15 residues. The CDR3 DNA follows: TGTGCCAGCAGCTTGGAGGATGGGCGGCAAGAGACCCAGTACTTC. It is translated as CASSLEDGRQETQYF. Using reference TRBV9 and TRBJ2-5 for the parts outside the CDR3, the full variable domain is DSGVTQTPKHLITATGQRVTLRCSPRSGDLSVYWYQQSLDQGLQFLIQYYNGEERAKGNILERFSAQQFPDLHSELNLSSLELGDSALYFCASSLEDGRQETQYFGPGTRLLVL.

This clone was detected only once. This rearrangement joins TRBV4-2 to TRBJ2-5; 11 bases align to TRBD2. V was clipped by 9 bases and J by 1 base; unmatched bases: 7. Germline CDR1 is LGHNA and CDR2 is YNFKEQ. This CDR3 comprises 15 residues. Here the CDR3 reads CASLGTSGFQETQYF. The DNA of the CDR3 is TGTGCCAGTCTGGGGACTAGCGGATTCCAAGAGACCCAGTACTTC.

The count of this clone is one. The V gene is TRBV19, the J gene TRBJ2-1; 10 nucleotides agree with TRBD2. Germline V gene data show CDR1 as LNHDA and CDR2 as SQIVND (reference sequence). This CDR3 contains 15 residues. The ends lost 9 bases at V and 0 bases at J; junction bases unmatched: 5. The CDR3 DNA follows: TGTGCCAGCACCCCTAGCGGGAGCTCCTACAATGAGCAGTTCTTC. Its translation: CASTPSGSSYNEQFF.

This chain joins TRBV29-1 and TRBJ1-1; 7 nucleotides match TRBD1. The CDR3 extends over 14 amino acids. J gave up 3 bases and V 4 bases, and 8 bases lay outside the gene matches. The germline V gene encodes CDR1 SQVTM and CDR2 ANQGSEA. As DNA, the CDR3 is TGCAGCGTTGTACAGGGGAGCCGGGACACTGAAGCTTTCTTT. Protein product: CSVVQGSRDTEAFF. The whole variable domain, remainder taken from reference TRBV29-1 and TRBJ1-1, is SAVISQKPSRDICQRGTSLTIQCQVDSQVTMMFWYRQQPGQSLTLIATANQGSEATYESGFVIDKFPISRPNLTFSTLTVSNMSPEDSSIYLCSVVQGSRDTEAFFGQGTRLTVV.

The chain uses TRBV5-1 and TRBJ2-7, with D perhaps matching TRBD1 (6 bases). Germline loops: CDR1 SGHRS, CDR2 YFSETQ. The CDR3 contains 14 residues. Trimming removed 1 base at V and 1 base at J, with 9 bases between. The CDR3 coding sequence is TGCGCCAGCAGCTTGCCAACAGGGTCCTACGAGCAGTACTTC. It specifies CASSLPTGSYEQYF.

This chain connects TRBV27 to TRBJ1-5, with 7 bases lining up with TRBD1. V lost 2 bases to trimming and J lost 1 base; unmatched junction nucleotides: 5. This CDR3 has 16 amino acids. Germline V lookup: CDR1 MNHEY, CDR2 SMNVEV (reference sequence). CDR3 protein: CASSLGGGGSNQPQHF. As DNA, the CDR3 is TGTGCCAGCAGTTTAGGAGGGGGCGGAAGCAATCAGCCCCAGCATTTT.

The V and J genes are TRBV29-1 and TRBJ1-1; possibly TRBD1 for D (5 bases). The V end was cut by 5 bases, the J end by 3 bases, with 16 bases between. The CDR3 runs 14 residues. Per the germline V gene, CDR1 is SQVTM and CDR2 is ANQGSEA. CDR3 in amino acids: CSVSTFRVDTEAFF. Written as DNA, the CDR3 is TGCAGCGTTTCGACTTTCAGGGTGGACACTGAAGCTTTCTTT.

The chain is built from TRBV4-1 and TRBJ1-2; D not certain. Trimming removed 0 bases at V and 8 bases at J, with 16 bases between. Germline V CDR1 and CDR2: MGHRA, YSYEKL. This CDR3 has 15 residues. The CDR3 DNA is TGCGCCAGCAGCCAAGATGGTGAGGGCTCTGGGGGCTACACCTTC. Translated, it gives CASSQDGEGSGGYTF.

V is TRBV10-1 and J is TRBJ2-3, with TRBD2 identical over 10 bases. The CDR3 length is 14 residues. V shed 4 bases, J shed 4 bases, and the junction held 2 bases outside the gene matches. Germline V gene lookup returns CDR1 WNHNN and CDR2 SYGVQD (reference sequence). Here the CDR3 reads CASSGLAGADTQYF. CDR3 in DNA: TGCGCCAGCAGTGGTCTAGCGGGAGCAGATACGCAGTATTTT.

This clone was seen a single time. This chain uses TRBV27 with TRBJ2-7, with 9 bases aligning to TRBD2. CDR1 MNHEY and CDR2 SMNVEV come from the germline V gene (reference sequence). After removal of 5 bases from V and 7 bases from J, the junction contained 12 bases not matched to a gene. This CDR3 has 15 amino acids. The CDR3 sequence is CASSIASGTSREQYF. CDR3 bases: TGTGCCAGCAGTATCGCTTCCGGGACTAGCAGAGAGCAGTACTTC.

The J gene is TRBJ2-6, the V gene TRBV5-8; D unresolved. Germline CDR1 reads SGHTS; CDR2 reads YDEGEE. CDR3 length: 16 amino acids. V lost 4 bases, J lost 0 bases, and 11 bases lay in between. This chain's CDR3 is CASSTHHTSGANVLTF. The DNA of the CDR3 is TGTGCCAGCAGCACCCACCACACCTCTGGGGCCAACGTCCTGACTTTC.